What follows are 18 T cell receptor beta chains derived from one specimen sequenced in a study of PD-1 blockade in classical Hodgkin lymphoma. The time point here: cycle 4 day 1 (C4D1), after around six weeks of nivolumab. Relapses following autologous stem cell transplantation were seen in all patients, with brentuximab vedotin exposure varying. The data were produced by immunoSEQ multiplex PCR, yet TCRdb's version contains in-frame clones alone and is incomplete. Among 20,000 or so clones listed, roughly 90% were seen once. Material: peripheral blood mononuclear cells (PBMCs), obtained before the fourth cycle of nivolumab. These receptors originate from a human donor with classical Hodgkin lymphoma.

This rearrangement joins TRBV28 to TRBJ2-5; a weak D match, TRBD2 (6 bases). The V end was cut by 6 bases, the J end by 2 bases, with 19 bases between. Looked up from germline, CDR1 is MDHEN and CDR2 is SYDVKM. The CDR3 sequence is 16 residues long. The DNA for the CDR3 is TGTGCCAGCAGCGAATGGGCGGGGAGACGACAAGAGACCCAGTACTTC. It translates to CASSEWAGRRQETQYF.

The CDR3 region has the DNA TGTGCCAGCAGCGTAGGGGGAAGAGGGACCCACTACGAGCAGTACTTC. Protein: CASSVGGRGTHYEQYF. V usage is TRBV9 and J usage is TRBJ2-7; D may correspond to TRBD1 or TRBD2 (5 bases each). The CDR3 spans 16 residues. Between the trimmed V and J ends, which lost 0 bases and 3 bases, there was a span of 16 bases. In germline, CDR1 is SGDLS, CDR2 YYNGEE.

The chain carries TRBV5-1 and TRBJ2-7, with a tentative D call TRBD2 (5 bases). Germline V gene lookup returns CDR1 SGHRS and CDR2 YFSETQ. The CDR3 loop spans 15 amino acids. V shed 1 base and J shed 1 base, with 12 bases lying between them. CDR3 bases: TGCGCCAGCAGCTTGTCTAGCCAAAGGTCCTACGAGCAGTACTTC. Translated, it gives CASSLSSQRSYEQYF. The full variable domain, its missing parts supplied by reference TRBV5-1 and TRBJ2-7, is KAGVTQTPRYLIKTRGQQVTLSCSPISGHRSVSWYQQTPGQGLQFLFEYFSETQRNKGNFPGRFSGRQFSNSRSEMNVSTLELGDSALYLCASSLSSQRSYEQYFGPGTRLTVT.

In its sample, this clone was seen once. The chain carries TRBV5-1 and TRBJ2-3; D uncertain. V lost 4 bases and J lost 2, with 8 bases in between. Germline V CDR1 and CDR2: SGHRS, YFSETQ. The CDR3 runs to 13 residues. The CDR3 spells CASSQAFTDTQYF. The CDR3, as DNA: TGCGCCAGCAGCCAGGCCTTCACAGATACGCAGTATTTT.

With respect to this clone: At one end, the junction sequence differs from germline, possibly due to a read error. The chain uses TRBV5-6 and TRBJ2-7, with D hard to call. The length of the CDR3 is 11 residues. Germline CDR1 SGHDT, CDR2 YYEEEE. The chain's CDR3 is CASSLGEVWDF. The CDR3 nucleotides are TGTGCCAGCAGCTTGGGAGAGGTATGGGACTTC. The entire variable domain, with the rest obtained from reference TRBV5-6 and TRBJ2-7, is as follows: DAGVTQSPTHLIKTRGQQVTLRCSPKSGHDTVSWYQQALGQGPQFIFQYYEEEERQRGNFPDRFSGHQFPNYSSELNVNALLLGDSALYLCASSLGEVWDFGPGTRLTVT.

This chain links TRBV6-1 with TRBJ2-2; 7 bases map to TRBD1. This CDR3 is built from 15 residues. After removal of 10 bases from V and 6 bases from J, the junction contained 14 bases not matched to a gene. Looked up from germline, CDR1 is MNHNS and CDR2 is SASEGT. CDR3 amino acids: CATRWAGGMSGELFF. The CDR3 region has the DNA TGTGCCACCCGGTGGGCAGGGGGAATGTCCGGGGAGCTGTTTTTT.

This sequence joins TRBV30 and TRBJ1-4; the match to TRBD1 covers 7 bases. This CDR3 comprises 16 residues. The V gene end was trimmed by 1 base and the J gene end by 12 bases; junction bases not matched to a gene: 17. Germline CDR1 is GTSNPN and CDR2 is SVGIG (reference sequence). The CDR3 DNA is TGTGCCTGGAGTGGCTCGAGGGGGCCGCTATCGGGGGAACTGTTTTTT. Translation gives CAWSGSRGPLSGELFF. Together with reference TRBV30 and TRBJ1-4, the CDR3 gives the full variable domain: SQTIHQWPATLVQPVGSPLSLECTVEGTSNPNLYWYRQAAGRGLQLLFYSVGIGQISSEVPQNLSASRPQDRQFILSSKKLLLSDSGFYLCAWSGSRGPLSGELFFGSGTQLSVL.

J is TRBJ2-7 and V is TRBV7-8; 7 nucleotides agree with TRBD1. The V gene's germline CDR1 is SGHVS and CDR2 FQNEAQ. J was trimmed by 2 bases and V by 5 bases; bases with no gene match: 9. The CDR3 is 15 residues long. CDR3 loop: CASSLRTGFTYEQYF. The CDR3 DNA sequence: TGTGCCAGCAGCCTCAGGACAGGCTTTACCTACGAGCAGTACTTC.

The gene calls are TRBV7-8 and TRBJ2-3; 8 bases are shared with TRBD1. The CDR3 runs to 17 residues. The V gene end was trimmed by 1 base and the J gene end by 4 bases; junction bases not matched to a gene: 10. CDR1 SGHVS and CDR2 FQNEAQ come from the germline V gene. In nucleotides, the CDR3 is TGTGCCAGCAGCTTAGTTTCTGTACAGGGGGGCCCAGATACGCAGTATTTT. Protein sequence: CASSLVSVQGGPDTQYF.

V gene TRBV7-8 combines with J gene TRBJ1-4, with a weak D call TRBD1 (6 bases). Germline V gene sequence: CDR1 SGHVS, CDR2 FQNEAQ. This CDR3 is 13 amino acids long. Deletions cut 5 bases from V and 7 bases from J, with 11 bases between. The CDR3: CASSPWGLEKLFF. The CDR3, as DNA: TGTGCCAGCAGCCCCTGGGGGCTTGAAAAACTGTTTTTT.

The rearrangement links TRBV25-1 to TRBJ2-1; TRBD2 matches 13 bases. The germline CDR1 and CDR2 sequences are MGHDK and SYGVNS. This CDR3 is built from 16 residues. V shed 4 bases, J shed 7 bases, and the junction held 7 bases outside the gene matches. The CDR3 is CASSGSGTSGENEQFF. The CDR3 coding sequence is TGTGCCAGCAGTGGGTCCGGGACTAGCGGGGAGAATGAGCAGTTCTTC.

V usage is TRBV7-9 and J usage is TRBJ2-3; the D gene is possibly TRBD2 (6 bases). CDR1 is SEHNR, CDR2 FQNEAQ, per germline (reference sequence). This CDR3 region has 16 residues. Deletions cut 5 bases from V and 2 bases from J, with 17 bases between. In nucleotides, the CDR3 is TGTGCCAGCAGCCCCGGGCTCGGGAGCCACACAGATACGCAGTATTTT. Its protein product is CASSPGLGSHTDTQYF.

This sequence joins TRBV19 and TRBJ1-4; no clear D. Germline V gives CDR1 LNHDA, CDR2 SQIVND (reference sequence). This CDR3 is built from 16 residues. The ends were cut back, 6 bases at V and 1 base at J, with 15 bases in the middle. The CDR3 spells CASRKTGRETNEKLFF. The CDR3 DNA follows: TGTGCCAGTAGGAAGACTGGGAGAGAAACTAATGAAAAACTGTTTTTT.

The sample holds a few counts of this clone. The V and J genes are TRBV6-1 and TRBJ1-2; D is uncertain. The CDR3 contains 12 residues. The germline V and J ends were trimmed by 3 bases and 1 base, with 3 bases remaining between them. Germline CDR1 is MNHNS and CDR2 is SASEGT. The CDR3: CASSDGNYGYTF. The CDR3 nucleotides are TGTGCCAGCAGTGACGGTAACTATGGCTACACCTTC.

V is TRBV5-4 and J is TRBJ2-4; perhaps TRBD2 as D (5 bases). With 0 bases removed from V and 9 bases from J, the gap between germline ends came to 7 bases. CDR1 is SGHNT and CDR2 is YYREEE in the germline V gene (reference sequence). The CDR3 spans 12 residues. CDR3 sequence: CASSLVGGIQYF. CDR3 DNA: TGTGCCAGCAGCTTGGTAGGAGGCATTCAGTACTTC.

The chain carries TRBV10-3 and TRBJ2-1; TRBD1 is a possible D gene (6 bases). The germline V gene has CDR1 ENHRY and CDR2 SYGVKD. The CDR3 has 14 amino acids. Between the trimmed V and J ends, which lost 4 bases and 9 bases, there was a span of 16 bases. CDR3 residues: CAISGYRETGEQFF. For the CDR3, the DNA is TGTGCCATCAGTGGATACAGGGAAACGGGTGAGCAGTTCTTC.

The V and J genes are TRBV5-6 and TRBJ1-2, with D possibly TRBD1 on 5 matching bases. The germline V gene has CDR1 SGHDT and CDR2 YYEEEE. This CDR3 region has 16 residues. With 2 bases removed from V and 4 bases from J, the gap between germline ends came to 18 bases. This CDR3 reads CASSFGARAGPYGYTF. The CDR3 coding sequence is TGTGCCAGCAGCTTTGGGGCCCGGGCGGGGCCCTATGGCTACACCTTC.

V usage is TRBV5-4 and J usage is TRBJ2-1, with 10 bases matching TRBD1. With 7 bases clipped from V and 4 bases from J, the junction kept 8 bases outside the gene matches. The V gene's germline CDR1 is SGHNT and CDR2 YYREEE (reference sequence). The CDR3 consists of 15 residues. In nucleotides, the CDR3 is TGTGCCAGCGGGCTGGGACAGGGGAGATACAATGAGCAGTTCTTC. Its protein product is CASGLGQGRYNEQFF.